These 32 T cell receptor beta chains were all obtained from the same sample, sequenced in a study of OX40 agonist ivuxolimab in advanced cancers. Assay: immunoSEQ multiplex PCR; the TCRdb copy retains only in-frame clones and omits some. This table holds approximately 56,000 clones, about nine tenths found once. The sequenced sample was CD4+ or CD8+ T cells sorted from blood, obtained in a trial of the OX40 agonist ivuxolimab. These receptors were taken from an adult with an advanced solid tumor such as melanoma, head and neck, liver or kidney cancer.

The rearrangement links TRBV15 to TRBJ1-6; no firm D call. In germline, CDR1 is LNHNV, CDR2 YYDKDF (reference sequence). The CDR3 is 14 amino acids. Trimming pared 4 bases from V and 10 bases from J, leaving 14 bases between. The CDR3 reads CATSTERYGSPLHF. CDR3 nucleotide sequence: TGTGCCACCAGCACCGAGCGTTACGGGTCACCCCTCCACTTT.

This chain uses TRBV5-1 with TRBJ1-1; 7 nucleotides match TRBD1. V trimming: 0 bases; J trimming: 1 base; junction bases outside the gene matches: 3. CDR1 is SGHRS, CDR2 YFSETQ, per germline. The CDR3 contains 15 residues. The CDR3 loop reads CASSLVSGGNTEAFF. CDR3 bases: TGCGCCAGCAGCTTGGTCTCAGGGGGGAACACTGAAGCTTTCTTT.

The chain combines TRBV19 with TRBJ2-5; a weak D match, TRBD1 (5 bases). The V end was cut by 4 bases, the J end by 1 base, with 10 bases between. CDR1 and CDR2 from the germline V gene are LNHDA and SQIVND (reference sequence). The CDR3 has 14 amino acids. CDR3 in DNA: TGTGCCAGTAGTACCCCGACAGCCCAAGAGACCCAGTACTTC. Translating gives CASSTPTAQETQYF.

This chain joins TRBV4-1 and TRBJ2-1, with TRBD2 identical over 12 bases. V shed 4 bases, J shed 8 bases, and the junction held 15 bases outside the gene matches. The germline V gene encodes CDR1 MGHRA and CDR2 YSYEKL. The CDR3 sequence is 18 residues long. The CDR3 region has the DNA TGCGCCAGCAGCCCATCACCTAGCGGGGGGGCTTTCCCCGATGAGCAGTTCTTC. It yields the protein CASSPSPSGGAFPDEQFF.

The rearrangement joins TRBV19 to TRBJ2-1; no clear D gene. The germline CDR1 and CDR2 sequences are LNHDA and SQIVND (reference sequence). This CDR3 has 13 amino acids. V was pared by 1 base and J by 5 bases, with 6 bases between. CDR3 loop: CASSIAPHNEQFF. The CDR3 DNA reads as TGTGCCAGTAGTATAGCGCCCCACAATGAGCAGTTCTTC.

Only a few counts were recorded for this clone. DNA for the CDR3: TGTGCCAGCAGCTTAGTGGGGCTCGGGAACACTGAAGCTTTCTTT. Protein product: CASSLVGLGNTEAFF. The chain combines TRBV7-9 with TRBJ1-1, with D possibly TRBD1 on 5 matching bases. There are 15 residues in the CDR3. V was clipped by 1 base and J by 1 base, with 10 bases between them. Germline V gene data show CDR1 as SEHNR and CDR2 as FQNEAQ (reference sequence).

CDR3 sequence: CASALGTEAFF. In DNA, the CDR3 is TGTGCCAGCGCCCTGGGCACTGAAGCTTTCTTT. The rearrangement links TRBV5-4 to TRBJ1-1; D is undetermined. Germline CDR1 and CDR2: SGHNT and YYREEE (reference sequence). The CDR3 totals 11 residues. V lost 7 bases, J lost 4 bases, and 8 bases lay in between.

This chain links TRBV29-1 with TRBJ1-2, with D tentatively TRBD1 (5 bases). The CDR3 totals 14 residues. Germline values: CDR1 SQVTM, CDR2 ANQGSEA. V shed 4 bases and J shed 8 bases, with 20 bases lying between them. The CDR3 DNA follows: TGCAGCGTTGTAGAAGTGTCTTCGGCAGGGGGCTACACCTTC. Translating gives CSVVEVSSAGGYTF.

This chain connects TRBV4-1 to TRBJ1-1; TRBD1 is a possible D gene (5 bases). CDR3 length equals 14 residues. Germline-derived CDR1 and CDR2 are MGHRA and YSYEKL. Between the trimmed V and J ends, which lost 1 base and 1 base, there was a span of 7 bases. The CDR3 here is CASSQVTGNTEAFF. CDR3 DNA sequence: TGCGCCAGCAGCCAAGTCACAGGGAACACTGAAGCTTTCTTT.

This clone is classed as medium-sized. V gene TRBV7-9 combines with J gene TRBJ1-4, with 8 bases that match TRBD1. Per the germline V gene, CDR1 is SEHNR and CDR2 is FQNEAQ (reference sequence). The trim removed 4 bases at V and 8 bases at J, leaving 9 bases unmatched. CDR3 length equals 15 residues. CDR3 sequence: CASSSGQGIGEKLFF. Written as DNA, the CDR3 is TGTGCCAGCAGCTCCGGACAGGGAATAGGGGAAAAACTGTTTTTT.

This sequence joins TRBV7-9 and TRBJ2-2; the D is unclear. Trimming left V 7 bases short and J 2 bases short, with 11 bases between. Per the germline V gene, CDR1 is SEHNR and CDR2 is FQNEAQ (reference sequence). The CDR3 length is 14 residues. The CDR3 bases are TGTGCCAGCATGCAAGGGTCAAACACCGGGGAGCTGTTTTTT. Translated, it gives CASMQGSNTGELFF.

The V call is TRBV4-1, the J call TRBJ1-3; 11 bases are shared with TRBD1. Germline trimming cut 1 base from V and 4 bases from J; bases unmatched to any gene: 3. Germline loops: CDR1 MGHRA, CDR2 YSYEKL. The CDR3 has 16 residues. For the CDR3, the DNA is TGCGCCAGCAGCCAAGTTCGGACAGGGGGCGGAAACACCATATATTTT. Amino acids: CASSQVRTGGGNTIYF.

This sequence joins TRBV2 and TRBJ1-4, with 11 bases fitting TRBD1. V shed 3 bases, J shed 0 bases, and the junction held 6 bases outside the gene matches. The CDR3 has 18 residues. The germline gives CDR1 SNHLY, CDR2 FYNNEI. CDR3 region: CASSDGGQGASTNEKLFF. For the CDR3, the DNA is TGTGCCAGCAGTGACGGAGGACAGGGGGCGTCAACTAATGAAAAACTGTTTTTT.

This clone was detected only once. The V gene is TRBV5-6, the J gene TRBJ1-1; no definite D call. V gave up 0 bases and J gave up 8 bases, with 5 bases separating them. Germline CDR1 and CDR2: SGHDT and YYEEEE. The CDR3 is made up of 11 amino acids. CDR3 nucleotide sequence: TGTGCCAGCAGCTTGGAGGCAGAAGCTTTCTTT. It translates to CASSLEAEAFF.

The V gene is TRBV4-1, the J gene TRBJ1-1, with a tentative D call TRBD1 (5 bases). CDR3 length: 15 residues. V lost 0 bases and J lost 2, with 10 bases in between. Germline V CDR1 and CDR2: MGHRA, YSYEKL. The CDR3 spells CASSQDSQGNTEAFF. As DNA, the CDR3 is TGCGCCAGCAGCCAAGATTCCCAGGGCAACACTGAAGCTTTCTTT.

The V and J genes are TRBV11-2 and TRBJ2-5; either TRBD1 or TRBD2 may fit D (5 bases each). The germline V gene encodes CDR1 SGHAT and CDR2 FQNNGV. Between the trimmed V and J ends, which lost 0 bases and 9 bases, there was a span of 29 bases. There are 19 residues in the CDR3. CDR3 DNA sequence: TGTGCCAGCAGCTTAGATCAGTGGGGCGGTGGGGGTACAGAGAGGGCCCAGTACTTC. Encoded protein: CASSLDQWGGGGTERAQYF.

The genes are TRBV29-1 and TRBJ2-3; D is tentatively TRBD1 or TRBD2 (5 bases each). V lost 3 bases and J 4 bases, leaving 11 bases between the germline ends. This CDR3 has 13 residues. Germline V lookup: CDR1 SQVTM, CDR2 ANQGSEA. The chain's CDR3 is CSVDLGEADTQYF. DNA for the CDR3: TGCAGCGTTGATTTGGGGGAAGCAGATACGCAGTATTTT.

The chain couples TRBV19 to TRBJ1-5; D not certain. V lost 7 bases to trimming and J lost 3 bases, with 13 bases between them. The CDR3 loop spans 14 amino acids. Germline values: CDR1 LNHDA, CDR2 SQIVND (reference sequence). CDR3 protein: CASTGGVNNQPQHF. CDR3 sequence (DNA): TGTGCCAGTACTGGCGGAGTGAACAATCAGCCCCAGCATTTT.

This rearrangement joins TRBV27 to TRBJ2-5, with 9 bases identical to TRBD2. This CDR3 has 15 amino acids. Unmatched junction bases numbered 4, after V lost 3 bases and J lost 2 bases. Per the germline V gene, CDR1 is MNHEY and CDR2 is SMNVEV (reference sequence). The CDR3 sequence: CASSLGTSGQETQYF. The CDR3 nucleotides read TGTGCCAGCAGTTTGGGCACTAGCGGGCAAGAGACCCAGTACTTC.

In its sample, this clone was seen a few times. The CDR3 here is CSARGFTEAFF. The CDR3 DNA follows: TGCAGTGCTAGGGGGTTCACTGAAGCTTTCTTT. The chain has TRBV20-1 and TRBJ1-1; D remains unclear. The CDR3 is made up of 11 amino acids. Germline V CDR1 and CDR2: DFQATT, SNEGSKA (reference sequence). V dropped 3 bases and J dropped 4 bases, with 6 bases sitting between them.

The chain recombines TRBV30 with TRBJ1-6; TRBD1 agrees at 9 bases. The V and J ends lost 1 base and 7 bases, in that order; junction bases with no gene match: 2. CDR1 is GTSNPN and CDR2 is SVGIG in the germline V gene (reference sequence). The CDR3 spans 14 residues. The CDR3 DNA is TGTGCCTGGAGTGCTGGACAGGGGAATTCACCCCTCCACTTT. Amino acids: CAWSAGQGNSPLHF.

The chain has TRBV5-6 and TRBJ1-1, with D perhaps matching TRBD1 (5 bases). The germline V gene encodes CDR1 SGHDT and CDR2 YYEEEE. The CDR3 is 13 residues long. V was pared by 0 bases and J by 11 bases, with 14 bases between. The CDR3: CASSLGGNSGAFF. For the CDR3, the DNA is TGTGCCAGCAGCTTGGGCGGAAACTCAGGGGCTTTCTTT.

The genes are TRBV27 and TRBJ2-7; D possibly corresponds to TRBD1 (6 bases). V shed 2 bases and J shed 2 bases, with 13 bases lying between them. The CDR3 loop spans 15 amino acids. Per germline, CDR1 MNHEY and CDR2 SMNVEV (reference sequence). Written as DNA, the CDR3 is TGTGCCAGCAGTTTAATGGACAGTCCTCCCTACGAGCAGTACTTC. Amino acid sequence: CASSLMDSPPYEQYF.

J is TRBJ2-3 and V is TRBV9; tentatively, D is TRBD1 (5 bases). The ends were cut back, 0 bases at V and 0 bases at J, with 11 bases in the middle. There are 16 residues in the CDR3. CDR1 is SGDLS and CDR2 is YYNGEE in the germline V gene. The CDR3 region has the DNA TGTGCCAGCAGCGTAGAGTCGACAGTTAGCACAGATACGCAGTATTTT. Translated, it gives CASSVESTVSTDTQYF.

V is TRBV6-4 and J is TRBJ2-1; TRBD2 matches 10 bases. Trimming cost V 4 bases and J 7 bases; bases outside gene matches: 7. The germline CDR1 and CDR2 sequences are MRHNA and SNTAGT. The CDR3 sequence is 15 residues long. CDR3 sequence: CASSGVAGGRNEQFF. The CDR3, as DNA: TGTGCCAGCAGTGGGGTAGCGGGGGGCAGGAATGAGCAGTTCTTC.

The chain carries TRBV6-5 and TRBJ2-2; D is ambiguous. This CDR3 comprises 13 residues. CDR1 is MNHEY, CDR2 SVGAGI, per germline. Trimming left V 8 bases short and J 0 bases short, with 7 bases between. The CDR3 region is CASVNANTGELFF. In DNA form, the CDR3 reads TGTGCCAGCGTTAATGCGAACACCGGGGAGCTGTTTTTT.

Comments on this clone: Other nucleotide sequences in the sample specify the same CDR3. The chain employs TRBV7-7 and TRBJ2-1; 7 positions match TRBD1. This CDR3 spans 15 amino acids. CDR1 is SSHAT and CDR2 is FNYEAQ in the germline V gene (reference sequence). V gave up 5 bases and J gave up 9 bases; unmatched junction bases: 13. CDR3: CASSMDRSPLSEQFF. DNA of the CDR3: TGTGCCAGCAGCATGGACAGGAGCCCCCTCAGTGAGCAGTTCTTC. Combining the CDR3 with reference TRBV7-7 and TRBJ2-1 gives the whole variable domain GAGVSQSPRYKVTKRGQDVTLRCDPISSHATLYWYQQALGQGPEFLTYFNYEAQPDKSGLPSDRFSAERPEGSISTLTIQRTEQRDSAMYRCASSMDRSPLSEQFFGPGTRLTVL.

The chain is built from TRBV4-2 and TRBJ1-1, with D possibly TRBD1 on 6 matching bases. The CDR3 extends over 17 amino acids. Germline V gene lookup returns CDR1 LGHNA and CDR2 YNFKEQ. V was cut by 0 bases and J by 4 bases, with 18 bases left in between. Here the CDR3 DNA reads TGTGCCAGCAGCCAAGATAGGGAGGGGGTAGAAGGCACTGAAGCTTTCTTT. Its protein is CASSQDREGVEGTEAFF.

This clone came up once. The chain recombines TRBV19 with TRBJ2-7; TRBD1 agrees at 9 bases. The germline gives CDR1 LNHDA, CDR2 SQIVND (reference sequence). The CDR3 covers 12 residues. J lost 5 bases, V lost 8 bases, and 4 bases had no gene match. Written as DNA, the CDR3 is TGTGCCAGTGGAGACAGGGGGGACGAGCAGTACTTC. The encoded protein is CASGDRGDEQYF.

This chain uses TRBV4-1 with TRBJ2-7; 12 bases are shared with TRBD2. The germline CDR1 and CDR2 sequences are MGHRA and YSYEKL. Trimming at V came to 4 bases and at J to 1 base, leaving 2 bases not matched to a gene. CDR3 length: 15 amino acids. The CDR3 nucleotides read TGCGCCAGCAGCCTGACTAGCGGGGGTTCCTACGAGCAGTACTTC. Protein sequence: CASSLTSGGSYEQYF.

The CDR3, as DNA: TGTGCCAGCTTACCCGGCGTTACAGGTGATACCTATGGCTACACCTTC. It codes for CASLPGVTGDTYGYTF. V is TRBV18 and J is TRBJ1-2; tentatively, D is TRBD1 (5 bases). The V end lost 7 bases, the J end lost 4 bases, and 22 bases lay between the germline ends. The CDR3 spans 16 residues. Germline lookup yields CDR1 KGHSH and CDR2 LQKENI.

The chain combines TRBV11-3 with TRBJ1-1, with D perhaps TRBD1 (6 bases). Trimming removed 4 bases from V and 5 bases from J, with 8 bases in between. In germline, CDR1 is SGHNT, CDR2 YENEEA. CDR3 length: 12 amino acids. This chain's CDR3 is CASSSGTTEAFF. DNA for the CDR3: TGTGCCAGCAGCTCTGGGACAACTGAAGCTTTCTTT.